The 29 T cell receptor beta chains given below trace back to one sample, sequenced in a study of blood T cell repertoires in COVID-19. Sequencing used immunoSEQ multiplex PCR; TCRdb keeps in-frame clones, though not all of them. The table includes roughly 320,000 clones, around 86% detected once. Sequenced material: PBMCs or T cells enriched from blood (not recorded which). The origin of the receptors is a man in his thirties or forties who had recovered from COVID-19.

The rearrangement links TRBV10-3 to TRBJ2-7, with 11 nucleotides matching TRBD2. The CDR3 is 14 residues long. V trimming: 9 bases; J trimming: 6 bases; junction bases outside the gene matches: 10. Germline V CDR1 and CDR2: ENHRY, SYGVKD. Here the CDR3 reads CAMGTSGTSGEQYF. The CDR3 bases are TGTGCCATGGGGACTAGCGGAACCTCGGGCGAGCAGTACTTC.

This chain connects TRBV7-9 to TRBJ2-1, with a possible D match to TRBD2 (5 bases). The CDR3 is made up of 13 amino acids. The V end lost 7 bases, the J end lost 10 bases, and 17 bases lay between the germline ends. Germline loops: CDR1 SEHNR, CDR2 FQNEAQ (reference sequence). The CDR3 nucleotides are TGTGCCAGCACCACAGTGAGGGAGAGGGAGCAGTTCTTC. It codes for CASTTVREREQFF.

The chain couples TRBV27 to TRBJ2-7; 11 bases are shared with TRBD2. Germline loops: CDR1 MNHEY, CDR2 SMNVEV (reference sequence). The CDR3 is made up of 14 amino acids. V was clipped by 8 bases and J by 2 bases; unmatched bases: 5. The chain's CDR3 is CASGTSGGPYEQYF. The CDR3 DNA follows: TGTGCCAGCGGCACTAGCGGGGGACCCTACGAGCAGTACTTC.

The chain employs TRBV18 and TRBJ2-7, with 8 positions matching TRBD2. J gave up 1 base and V 2 bases, and 10 bases lay outside the gene matches. This CDR3 region has 17 residues. Germline V gives CDR1 KGHSH, CDR2 LQKENI. Written as DNA, the CDR3 is TGTGCCAGCTCACCAACAACTAGCGGATTTTCATCCTACGAGCAGTACTTC. Residues: CASSPTTSGFSSYEQYF.

The V gene is TRBV19, the J gene TRBJ1-6; D is ambiguous. This CDR3 has 18 residues. In germline, CDR1 is LNHDA, CDR2 SQIVND (reference sequence). V was cut by 9 bases and J by 0 bases, with 21 bases left in between. The DNA for the CDR3 is TGTGCCAGCTCCTCCCTGACGCGGCTGAGCTCCTATAATTCACCCCTCCACTTT. It specifies CASSSLTRLSSYNSPLHF.

V usage is TRBV6-5 and J usage is TRBJ2-1; perhaps TRBD1 as D (5 bases). Trimming removed 4 bases from V and 0 bases from J, with 10 bases in between. CDR1 is MNHEY, CDR2 SVGAGI, per germline. This CDR3 spans 15 amino acids. The CDR3 loop is CASSWGSNSYNEQFF. DNA of the CDR3: TGTGCCAGCAGTTGGGGCAGCAACTCCTACAATGAGCAGTTCTTC.

The V gene is TRBV5-6, the J gene TRBJ1-3; weak D call: TRBD1 (5 bases). V was cut by 7 bases and J by 1 base, with 12 bases left in between. The CDR3 covers 14 residues. Germline CDR1 SGHDT, CDR2 YYEEEE. CDR3 region: CASSLRQSGNTIYF. For the CDR3, the DNA is TGTGCCAGCTCTCTTAGACAGTCTGGAAACACCATATATTTT.

This chain links TRBV5-1 with TRBJ2-7; a possible D gene is TRBD2 (5 bases). Trimming took off 5 bases at V and 2 bases at J, with 14 bases between the two ends. The CDR3 is made up of 14 amino acids. Looked up from germline, CDR1 is SGHRS and CDR2 is YFSETQ. The CDR3 sequence: CASRLLTGTYEQYF. The CDR3 DNA reads as TGCGCCAGCAGATTGTTGACGGGGACCTACGAGCAGTACTTC.

About this clone itself: A much larger clone differs by one base, so this may be a read error. The V call is TRBV7-9, the J call TRBJ1-4; D perhaps matches TRBD1 (6 bases). V lost 4 bases, J lost 1 base, and 7 bases lay in between. This CDR3 comprises 14 residues. Germline V gives CDR1 SEHNR, CDR2 FQNEAQ (reference sequence). In nucleotides, the CDR3 is TGTGCCAGCAGCTGGACAGAAACTAATGAAAAACTGTTTTTT. Residues: CASSWTETNEKLFF.

V usage is TRBV30 and J usage is TRBJ1-2, with 8 bases fitting TRBD1. Trimming took 0 bases from V and 5 from J; bases not matched to a gene: 5. The CDR3 has 14 amino acids. Germline CDR1 GTSNPN, CDR2 SVGIG (reference sequence). This CDR3 reads CAWSVHRGGYGYTF. The CDR3 DNA is TGTGCCTGGAGTGTACACAGGGGGGGGTATGGCTACACCTTC.

Written as DNA, the CDR3 is TGCGCCAGCAGCGGGACTAGCGGGAGCTCCTACAATGAGCAGTTCTTC. This encodes CASSGTSGSSYNEQFF. The chain has TRBV5-1 and TRBJ2-1; 14 bases are shared with TRBD2. V lost 4 bases and J lost 0; bases outside the gene matches: 0. This CDR3 has 16 amino acids. Germline CDR1 and CDR2: SGHRS and YFSETQ.

This clone was counted only a few times. The chain combines TRBV24-1 with TRBJ1-5; 7 bases are a match to TRBD1. Trimming removed 4 bases from V and 4 bases from J; junction bases left unmatched: 9. The CDR3 contains 16 residues. Germline V gene lookup returns CDR1 KGHDR and CDR2 SFDVKD. The CDR3 spells CATSDPRQGRNQPQHF. CDR3 nucleotides: TGTGCCACCAGTGACCCCCGACAGGGTCGGAATCAGCCCCAGCATTTT.

About this clone itself: Other DNA sequences in this specimen translate into the identical CDR3. The chain carries TRBV18 and TRBJ1-1; 8 nucleotides agree with TRBD1. The germline gives CDR1 KGHSH, CDR2 LQKENI. V shed 3 bases, J shed 5 bases, and the junction held 8 bases outside the gene matches. This CDR3 contains 15 residues. The CDR3 nucleotides are TGTGCCAGCTCACCCCTGGACAGGGTAGGGACTGAAGCTTTCTTT. Residues: CASSPLDRVGTEAFF.

This chain links TRBV27 with TRBJ2-3; 8 nucleotides agree with TRBD2. The ends lost 5 bases at V and 5 bases at J; junction bases unmatched: 12. This CDR3 contains 16 residues. The germline gives CDR1 MNHEY, CDR2 SMNVEV (reference sequence). The CDR3 region is CASSTTLSGRVDTQYF. Written as DNA, the CDR3 is TGTGCCAGCAGTACGACCCTCAGCGGGAGAGTAGATACGCAGTATTTT.

In its sample, this clone was seen a few times. The chain recombines TRBV19 with TRBJ1-5; D not certain. Between the trimmed V and J ends, which lost 2 bases and 2 bases, there was a span of 10 bases. Germline V gene data show CDR1 as LNHDA and CDR2 as SQIVND (reference sequence). The CDR3 is 15 amino acids. CDR3 sequence: CASSIFWQGNQPQHF. The CDR3 region has the DNA TGTGCCAGTAGTATATTCTGGCAGGGCAATCAGCCCCAGCATTTT. The full variable domain, rest sourced from reference TRBV19 and TRBJ1-5, is DGGITQSPKYLFRKEGQNVTLSCEQNLNHDAMYWYRQDPGQGLRLIYYSQIVNDFQKGDIAEGYSVSREKKESFPLTVTSAQKNPTAFYLCASSIFWQGNQPQHFGDGTRLSIL.

The V and J genes are TRBV6-6 and TRBJ1-2; D remains ambiguous. CDR1 MNHNY and CDR2 SVGAGI come from the germline V gene (reference sequence). The CDR3 is 12 residues long. V lost 2 bases to trimming and J lost 6 bases, with 7 bases between them. Here the CDR3 reads CASSYDGDGYTF. The CDR3 coding sequence is TGTGCCAGCAGTTACGACGGGGATGGCTACACCTTC.

J is TRBJ2-1 and V is TRBV24-1; 10 bases match TRBD2. The V gene end was trimmed by 9 bases and the J gene end by 6 bases; junction bases not matched to a gene: 7. CDR1 KGHDR and CDR2 SFDVKD come from the germline V gene. The CDR3 runs 14 residues. The CDR3, as DNA: TGTGCCACCTCGGGGACTAGCGACGTCAATGAGCAGTTCTTC. This codes for CATSGTSDVNEQFF.

The rearrangement uses TRBV10-3 and TRBJ2-5; 8 positions match TRBD2. This CDR3 is built from 16 residues. Per the germline V gene, CDR1 is ENHRY and CDR2 is SYGVKD. V lost 3 bases to trimming and J lost 5 bases; unmatched junction nucleotides: 11. CDR3 bases: TGTGCCATCAGTGAACGGGGGGGAGGAGGTTTGGAGACCCAGTACTTC. Encoded protein: CAISERGGGGLETQYF.

The rearrangement links TRBV9 to TRBJ1-6; D is perhaps TRBD1 (6 bases). The V gene's germline CDR1 is SGDLS and CDR2 YYNGEE. The CDR3 contains 13 residues. V was clipped by 5 bases and J by 7 bases, with 10 bases between them. The CDR3 spells CASSGTGNSPLHF. The CDR3 bases are TGTGCCAGCAGTGGAACAGGGAATTCACCCCTCCACTTT.

This clone was seen a single time. The rearrangement joins TRBV18 to TRBJ2-5; no clear D gene. V lost 3 bases to trimming and J lost 1 base, with 6 bases between them. In germline, CDR1 is KGHSH, CDR2 LQKENI. This CDR3 contains 13 residues. CDR3: CASSPALQETQYF. The CDR3 DNA reads as TGTGCCAGCTCACCGGCCCTCCAAGAGACCCAGTACTTC.

The chain joins TRBV6-1 to TRBJ1-3; 8 bases match TRBD1. V shed 4 bases, J shed 4 bases, and the junction held 12 bases outside the gene matches. The germline V gene encodes CDR1 MNHNS and CDR2 SASEGT. This CDR3 contains 17 residues. Here the CDR3 reads CASSGGTDRGRGNTIYF. CDR3 nucleotide sequence: TGTGCCAGCAGTGGCGGAACCGACAGGGGAAGGGGAAACACCATATATTTT.

The gene calls are TRBV5-1 and TRBJ1-1; D is ambiguous. This CDR3 region has 14 residues. CDR1 and CDR2 from the germline V gene are SGHRS and YFSETQ. Trimming cost V 5 bases and J 3 bases, with 14 bases left between them. CDR3 coding DNA: TGCGCCAGCAGTTTACCGGGATGGGACACTGAAGCTTTCTTT. Its translation is CASSLPGWDTEAFF.

This clone was counted a few times. The V and J genes are TRBV19 and TRBJ1-3; D unresolved. V was trimmed by 10 bases and J by 0 bases, leaving 22 bases between them. Germline V gene sequence: CDR1 LNHDA, CDR2 SQIVND (reference sequence). This CDR3 has 17 residues. The CDR3 DNA reads TGTGCCACCTCATCTTTTTCAGTTCCTTCCTCTGGAAACACCATATATTTT. It specifies CATSSFSVPSSGNTIYF.

The J gene is TRBJ1-2, the V gene TRBV9; possibly TRBD1 for D (5 bases). Germline V gives CDR1 SGDLS, CDR2 YYNGEE. The CDR3 loop spans 13 amino acids. The ends were cut back, 0 bases at V and 4 bases at J, with 7 bases in the middle. CDR3 region: CASSVAGGYGYTF. The CDR3 DNA reads as TGTGCCAGCAGCGTAGCGGGGGGCTATGGCTACACCTTC. The full variable domain, with the rest looked up from reference TRBV9 and TRBJ1-2, is DSGVTQTPKHLITATGQRVTLRCSPRSGDLSVYWYQQSLDQGLQFLIQYYNGEERAKGNILERFSAQQFPDLHSELNLSSLELGDSALYFCASSVAGGYGYTFGSGTRLTVV.

This sequence joins TRBV24-1 and TRBJ1-2; no firm D call. V was trimmed by 4 bases and J by 4 bases, leaving 15 bases between them. The CDR3 sequence is 15 residues long. Germline V gives CDR1 KGHDR, CDR2 SFDVKD. CDR3 DNA sequence: TGTGCCACCAGTGACGGCCAGGCGGAGGTCTATGGCTACACCTTC. Translation gives CATSDGQAEVYGYTF.

V gene TRBV6-1 combines with J gene TRBJ2-5; no clear D. Germline loops: CDR1 MNHNS, CDR2 SASEGT. V lost 3 bases and J 2 bases, leaving 4 bases between the germline ends. The CDR3 extends over 12 amino acids. In nucleotides, the CDR3 is TGTGCCAGCAGTGACCTTCAAGAGACCCAGTACTTC. Translation: CASSDLQETQYF.

The rearrangement uses TRBV2 and TRBJ2-3, with a tentative D call TRBD2 (5 bases). The CDR3 has 12 amino acids. Trimming removed 4 bases from V and 6 bases from J, with 8 bases in between. Germline CDR1 and CDR2: SNHLY and FYNNEI. CDR3 amino acids: CASSARRDTQYF. CDR3 DNA: TGTGCCAGCAGTGCCCGGAGGGATACGCAGTATTTT.

CDR3 nucleotide sequence: TGCAGCGTTGAGGCAGCTAGCTACGAGCAGTACTTC. Translating it yields CSVEAASYEQYF. This chain connects TRBV29-1 to TRBJ2-7; unclear D gene. The CDR3 runs 12 residues. Trimming stripped 3 bases from V and 3 bases from J, with 9 bases between. Germline V gene sequence: CDR1 SQVTM, CDR2 ANQGSEA.

This chain uses TRBV5-1 with TRBJ2-2; D is possibly TRBD2 (6 bases). This CDR3 contains 14 residues. V lost 1 base, J lost 6 bases, and 10 bases lay in between. Germline assignment: CDR1 SGHRS and CDR2 YFSETQ. The CDR3 protein is CASSLREESGELFF. The DNA for the CDR3 is TGCGCCAGCAGCTTGAGGGAGGAATCCGGGGAGCTGTTTTTT.